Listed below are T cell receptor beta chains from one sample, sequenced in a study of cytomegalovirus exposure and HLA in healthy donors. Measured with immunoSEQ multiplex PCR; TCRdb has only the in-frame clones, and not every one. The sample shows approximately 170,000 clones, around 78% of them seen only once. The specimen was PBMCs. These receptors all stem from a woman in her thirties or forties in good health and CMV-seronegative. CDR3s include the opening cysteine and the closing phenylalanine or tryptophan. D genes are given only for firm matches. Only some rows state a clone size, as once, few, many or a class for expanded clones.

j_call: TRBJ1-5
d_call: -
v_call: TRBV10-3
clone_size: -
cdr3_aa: CAISVEEEQPQHF
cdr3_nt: TGTGCCATCAGTGTTGAGGAGGAACAGCCCCAGCATTTT

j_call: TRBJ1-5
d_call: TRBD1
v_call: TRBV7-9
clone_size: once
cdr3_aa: CASSRGTGVNQPQHF
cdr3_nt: TGTGCCAGCAGCCGGGGGACAGGGGTCAATCAGCCCCAGCATTTT

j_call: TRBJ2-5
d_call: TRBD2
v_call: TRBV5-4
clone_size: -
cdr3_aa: CASSFGLAGEETQYF
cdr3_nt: TGTGCCAGCAGCTTCGGACTAGCGGGAGAAGAGACCCAGTACTTC

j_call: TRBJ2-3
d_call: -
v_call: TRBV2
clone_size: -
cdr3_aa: CASSRGTPTDTQYF
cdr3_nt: TGTGCCAGCAGTAGAGGGACTCCAACAGATACGCAGTATTTT

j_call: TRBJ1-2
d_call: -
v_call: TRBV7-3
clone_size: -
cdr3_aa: CASSPQGGSYGYTF
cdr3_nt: TGTGCCAGCAGCCCCCAGGGAGGGTCCTATGGCTACACCTTC

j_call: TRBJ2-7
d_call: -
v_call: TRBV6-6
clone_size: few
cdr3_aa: CASSAGSEQYF
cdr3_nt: TGTGCCAGCAGTGCGGGGAGTGAGCAGTACTTC

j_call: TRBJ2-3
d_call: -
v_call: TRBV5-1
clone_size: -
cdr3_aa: CASSLDARGTDTQYF
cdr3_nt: TGCGCCAGCAGCTTGGATGCTAGAGGGACAGATACGCAGTATTTT

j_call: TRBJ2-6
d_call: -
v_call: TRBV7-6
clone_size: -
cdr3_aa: CASSLALSGANVLTF
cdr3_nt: TGTGCCAGCAGCTTAGCCCTCTCTGGGGCCAACGTCCTGACTTTC

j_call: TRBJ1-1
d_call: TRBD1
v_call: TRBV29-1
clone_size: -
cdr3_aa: CSVGYPGGPETEAFF
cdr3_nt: TGCAGCGTTGGATACCCAGGGGGGCCGGAAACTGAAGCTTTCTTT

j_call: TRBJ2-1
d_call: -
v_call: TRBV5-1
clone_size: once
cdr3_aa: CASSLGGVNEQFF
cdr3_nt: TGCGCCAGCAGCTTGGGGGGAGTGAATGAGCAGTTCTTC

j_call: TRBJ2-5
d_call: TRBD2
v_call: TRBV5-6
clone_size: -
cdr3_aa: CASSFRAGAIQETQYF
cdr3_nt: TGTGCCAGCAGCTTTAGGGCGGGAGCGATACAAGAGACCCAGTACTTC

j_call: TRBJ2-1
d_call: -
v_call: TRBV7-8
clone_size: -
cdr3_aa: CASSPKNEQFF
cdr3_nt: TGTGCCAGCAGCCCTAAAAATGAGCAGTTCTTC

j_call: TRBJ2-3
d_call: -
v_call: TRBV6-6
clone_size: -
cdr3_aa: CASSYSYRDTQYF
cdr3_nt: TGTGCCAGCAGTTACTCATACAGAGATACGCAGTATTTT

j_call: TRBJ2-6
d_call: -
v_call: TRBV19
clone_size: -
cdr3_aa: CASSSDSGANVLTF
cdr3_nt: TGTGCCAGTAGTAGCGATTCTGGGGCCAACGTCCTGACTTTC

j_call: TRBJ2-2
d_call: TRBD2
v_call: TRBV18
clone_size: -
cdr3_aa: CASSPTSGANTGELFF
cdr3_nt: TGTGCCAGCTCACCGACTAGCGGAGCGAACACCGGGGAGCTGTTTTTT

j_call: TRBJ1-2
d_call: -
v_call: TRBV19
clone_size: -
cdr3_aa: CASSSQGFDYGYTF
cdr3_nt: TGTGCCAGTAGTTCCCAGGGTTTTGACTATGGCTACACCTTC

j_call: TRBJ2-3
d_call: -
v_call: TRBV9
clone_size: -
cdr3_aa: CASSGDSPPITDTQYF
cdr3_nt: TGTGCCAGCAGCGGGGACTCTCCACCAATCACAGATACGCAGTATTTT

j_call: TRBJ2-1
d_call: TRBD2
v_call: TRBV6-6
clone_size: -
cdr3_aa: CASSLGLAGVEQFF
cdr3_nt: TGTGCCAGCAGCTTAGGACTAGCGGGAGTAGAGCAGTTCTTC

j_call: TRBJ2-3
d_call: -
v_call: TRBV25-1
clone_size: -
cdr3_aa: CASSEPMESDTQYF
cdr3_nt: TGTGCCAGCAGTGAACCCATGGAGTCAGATACGCAGTATTTT

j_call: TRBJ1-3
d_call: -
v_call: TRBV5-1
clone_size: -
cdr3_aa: CASSFMMRDSGNTIYF
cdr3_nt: TGCGCCAGCAGCTTTATGATGCGGGACTCTGGAAACACCATATATTTT

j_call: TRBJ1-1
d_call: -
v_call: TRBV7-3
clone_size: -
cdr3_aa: CASSHDGSENTEAFF
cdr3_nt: TGTGCCAGCAGCCACGACGGGAGTGAGAACACTGAAGCTTTCTTT

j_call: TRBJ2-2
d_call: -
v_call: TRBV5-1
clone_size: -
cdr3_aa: CASSSGTANTGELFF
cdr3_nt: TGCGCCAGCAGCTCAGGTACAGCGAACACCGGGGAGCTGTTTTTT

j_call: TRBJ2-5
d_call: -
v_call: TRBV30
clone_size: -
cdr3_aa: CAWSSGGGGSKTQYF
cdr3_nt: TGTGCCTGGAGTTCCGGGGGAGGTGGATCGAAGACCCAGTACTTC

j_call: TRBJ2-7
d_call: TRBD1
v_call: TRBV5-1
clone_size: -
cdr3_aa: CASSLVGDSSYEQYF
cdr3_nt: TGCGCCAGCAGCTTGGTCGGGGACAGCTCCTACGAGCAGTACTTC

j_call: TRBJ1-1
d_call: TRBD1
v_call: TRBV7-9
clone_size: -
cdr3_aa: CASGPGGRGNTEAFF
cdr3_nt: TGTGCCAGCGGTCCAGGGGGCAGGGGGAACACTGAAGCTTTCTTT

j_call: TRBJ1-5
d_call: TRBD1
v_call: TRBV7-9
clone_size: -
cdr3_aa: CASSLAGQGGAGNQPQHF
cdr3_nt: TGTGCCAGCAGCTTAGCGGGACAGGGAGGGGCGGGCAATCAGCCCCAGCATTTT

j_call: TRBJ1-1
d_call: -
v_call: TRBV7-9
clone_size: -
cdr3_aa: CASSLDGRGNTEAFF
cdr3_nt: TGTGCCAGCAGCTTAGACGGCAGGGGGAACACTGAAGCTTTCTTT

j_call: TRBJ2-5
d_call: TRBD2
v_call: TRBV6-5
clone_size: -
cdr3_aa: CASSGLAGIQETQYF
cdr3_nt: TGTGCCAGCAGCGGACTAGCGGGGATTCAAGAGACCCAGTACTTC

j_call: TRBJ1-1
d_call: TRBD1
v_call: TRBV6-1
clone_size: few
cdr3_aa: CASQKGVTGDTEAFF
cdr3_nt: TGTGCCAGCCAAAAAGGGGTGACAGGGGACACTGAAGCTTTCTTT

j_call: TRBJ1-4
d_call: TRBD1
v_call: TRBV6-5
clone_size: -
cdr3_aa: CASSLDRDGEKLFF
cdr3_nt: TGTGCCAGCAGTCTGGACAGGGACGGTGAAAAACTGTTTTTT

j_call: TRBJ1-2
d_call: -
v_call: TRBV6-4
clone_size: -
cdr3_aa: CASQTPKLFYGYTF
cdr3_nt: TGTGCCAGCCAGACACCCAAACTTTTCTATGGCTACACCTTC

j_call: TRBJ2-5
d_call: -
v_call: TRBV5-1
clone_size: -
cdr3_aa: CASSLYRRGETQYF
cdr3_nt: TGCGCCAGCAGCTTGTACCGCAGGGGAGAGACCCAGTACTTC

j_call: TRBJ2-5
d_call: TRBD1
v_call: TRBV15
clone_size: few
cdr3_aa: CATSRGGGQQETQYF
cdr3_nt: TGTGCCACCAGCAGAGGAGGGGGACAGCAAGAGACCCAGTACTTC

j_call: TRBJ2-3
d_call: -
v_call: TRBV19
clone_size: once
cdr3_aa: CASKDIPSTDTQYF
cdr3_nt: TGTGCCAGTAAGGACATACCTAGCACAGATACGCAGTATTTT

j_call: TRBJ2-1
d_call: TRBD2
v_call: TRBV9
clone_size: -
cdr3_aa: CASSVRLAGVDEQFF
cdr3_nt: TGTGCCAGCAGCGTAAGACTAGCGGGAGTGGATGAGCAGTTCTTC

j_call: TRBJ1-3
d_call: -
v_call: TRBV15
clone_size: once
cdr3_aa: CATSRHREPGNTIYF
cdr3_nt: TGTGCCACCAGCAGACACAGGGAGCCTGGAAACACCATATATTTT

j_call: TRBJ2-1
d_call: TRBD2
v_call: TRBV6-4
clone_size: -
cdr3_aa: CASSDSFTSGRSNEQFF
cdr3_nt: TGTGCCAGCAGTGACTCCTTCACTAGCGGGAGGAGCAATGAGCAGTTCTTC

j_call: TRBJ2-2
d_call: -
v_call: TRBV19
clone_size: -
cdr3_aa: CASSTNSPGELFF
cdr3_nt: TGTGCCAGTAGTACTAACAGCCCCGGGGAGCTGTTTTTT

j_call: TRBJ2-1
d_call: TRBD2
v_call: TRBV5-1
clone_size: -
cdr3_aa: CASSGMARLAGGQNEQFF
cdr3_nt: TGCGCCAGCAGCGGGATGGCTAGACTAGCGGGAGGTCAGAATGAGCAGTTCTTC

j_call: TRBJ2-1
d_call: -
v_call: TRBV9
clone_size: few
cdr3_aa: CASSVAPFFDEQFF
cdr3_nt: TGTGCCAGCAGCGTAGCTCCCTTTTTCGATGAGCAGTTCTTC

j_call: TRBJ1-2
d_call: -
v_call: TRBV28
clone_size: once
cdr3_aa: CASSQVLSVYGYTF
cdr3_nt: TGTGCCAGCAGTCAGGTTCTTTCGGTCTATGGCTACACCTTC